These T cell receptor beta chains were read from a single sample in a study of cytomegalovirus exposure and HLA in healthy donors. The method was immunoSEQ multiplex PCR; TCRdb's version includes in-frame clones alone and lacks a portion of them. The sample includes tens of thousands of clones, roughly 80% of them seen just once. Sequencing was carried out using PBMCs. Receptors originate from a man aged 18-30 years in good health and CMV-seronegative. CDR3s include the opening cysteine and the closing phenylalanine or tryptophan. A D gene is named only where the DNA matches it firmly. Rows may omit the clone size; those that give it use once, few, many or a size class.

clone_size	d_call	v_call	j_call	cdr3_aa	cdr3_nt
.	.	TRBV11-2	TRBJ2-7	CASREDLYEQYF	TGTGCCAGCAGGGAGGACCTCTACGAGCAGTACTTC
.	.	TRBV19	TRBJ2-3	CASRTSGGFTDTQYF	TGTGCCAGTAGAACCTCGGGGGGCTTCACAGATACGCAGTATTTT
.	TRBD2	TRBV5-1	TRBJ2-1	CASSLVATSGTKPYNEQFF	TGCGCCAGCAGCTTGGTCGCGACTAGCGGGACGAAACCTTACAATGAGCAGTTCTTC
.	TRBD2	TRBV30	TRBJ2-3	CAWHSGRADTDTQYF	TGTGCCTGGCACAGCGGGAGGGCCGACACAGATACGCAGTATTTT
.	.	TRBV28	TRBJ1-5	CASSPGGSNQPQHF	TGTGCCAGCAGCCCCGGAGGAAGCAATCAGCCCCAGCATTTT
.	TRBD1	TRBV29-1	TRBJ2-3	CSVTTPGQARETDTQYF	TGCAGCGTGACAACTCCGGGACAGGCCCGAGAGACAGATACGCAGTATTTT
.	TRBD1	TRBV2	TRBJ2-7	CAREDREGYEQYF	TGTGCCAGAGAGGACAGGGAAGGCTACGAGCAGTACTTC
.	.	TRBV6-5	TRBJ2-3	CASTHGGTTDTQYF	TGTGCCAGCACTCACGGGGGTACCACAGATACGCAGTATTTT
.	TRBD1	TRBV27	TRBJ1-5	CASSALGTGAHNQPQHF	TGTGCCAGCAGTGCCCTCGGGACAGGGGCCCACAATCAGCCCCAGCATTTT
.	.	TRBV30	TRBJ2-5	CAWRGTLTPETQYF	TGTGCCTGGAGAGGGACACTCACCCCAGAGACCCAGTACTTC
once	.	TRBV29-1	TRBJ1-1	CSVRGRLGGNTEAFF	TGCAGCGTTCGGGGTCGTTTAGGGGGGAACACTGAAGCTTTCTTT
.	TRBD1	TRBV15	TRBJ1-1	CATSRVVGTGGTTEAFF	TGTGCCACCAGCAGAGTAGTGGGGACAGGGGGCACCACTGAAGCTTTCTTT
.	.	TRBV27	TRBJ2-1	CASSLSGSNEQFF	TGTGCCAGCAGTTTATCGGGCAGCAATGAGCAGTTCTTC
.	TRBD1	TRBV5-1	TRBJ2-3	CASSEGQGYTDTQYF	TGCGCCAGCAGCGAGGGACAGGGGTACACAGATACGCAGTATTTT
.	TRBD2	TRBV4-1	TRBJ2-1	CASSPQGSGLAGNEQFF	TGCGCCAGCAGCCCCCAGGGGAGCGGACTAGCGGGAAATGAGCAGTTCTTC
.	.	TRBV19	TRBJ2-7	CASSPTGIYEQYF	TGTGCCAGTAGTCCCACAGGTATTTACGAGCAGTACTTC
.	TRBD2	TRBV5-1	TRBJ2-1	CASSTGTSGRSSYNEQFF	TGCGCCAGCAGCACGGGGACTAGCGGGAGGAGCTCCTACAATGAGCAGTTCTTC
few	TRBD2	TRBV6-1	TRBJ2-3	CASSGGLAGGLGTDTQYF	TGTGCCAGCAGTGGGGGACTAGCGGGAGGGCTCGGCACAGATACGCAGTATTTT
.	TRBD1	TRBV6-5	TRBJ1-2	CASSYNAGGYGYTF	TGTGCCAGCAGTTACAACGCAGGGGGCTATGGCTACACCTTC
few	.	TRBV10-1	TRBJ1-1	CASSESRVGGKAFF	TGCGCCAGCAGTGAGTCGCGGGTGGGAGGGAAAGCTTTCTTT
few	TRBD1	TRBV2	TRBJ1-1	CASRPGQGQNTEAFF	TGTGCCAGCAGGCCGGGACAGGGGCAGAACACTGAAGCTTTCTTT
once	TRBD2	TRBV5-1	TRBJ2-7	CASSLSWGGNEEQYF	TGCGCCAGCAGCTTGAGTTGGGGGGGTAATGAAGAGCAGTACTTC
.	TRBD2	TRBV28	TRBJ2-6	CASSRTSGRSGANVLTF	TGTGCCAGCAGTAGGACTAGCGGGAGATCTGGGGCCAACGTCCTGACTTTC